The source of this T cell receptor beta chain is a study of shared clonotypes between healthy human individuals. Notes on the study in general: For naive CD4 cells, roughly 5% of clonotypes were shared across a few donors.

Profiling relied on immunoSEQ multiplex PCR, and the TCRdb table lists in-frame clones only, not all of them. The sample yields 2 million to 3 million clones, approximately 93% seen once. In the case of this clone: The target antigen is unknown.

V trimming: 3 bases; J trimming: 4 bases; junction bases outside the gene matches: 8. The CDR3 is 16 residues long. From germline, CDR1 is SGHVS and CDR2 FNYEAQ. Sequencing used naive CD4+ T cells from PBMCs. Specified subset: CD45RA+ positively selected. V is TRBV7-6 and J is TRBJ1-3, with 8 bases lining up with TRBD1. The receptor comes from a man aged 18-30 years in good health. Some clones in this sample may be carry-over from other donors' samples. In nucleotides, the CDR3 is TGTGCCAGCAGCTTTACGCAGGGGGCATCAGGAAACACCATATATTTT. As protein: CASSFTQGASGNTIYF.